These 28 T cell receptor beta chains share one sample of origin, sequenced in a study of OX40 agonist ivuxolimab in advanced cancers. Receptors were amplified or captured by the immunoSEQ multiplex PCR assay. Sourced from immuneACCESS, this table was stored by TCRdb with only in-frame sequences that have V and J called. A share of the clones is absent; for the studies checked, an unresolved V gene accounts for under half, and the remainder has no known explanation. Present in this sample are fewer than 25,000 clones, 70% to 90% of which were seen just once. The top ten hold about 55% of the sample. This specimen was CD4+ or CD8+ T cells sorted from blood, taken in a trial of the OX40 agonist ivuxolimab. Receptors were obtained from an adult with an advanced solid tumor such as melanoma, head and neck, liver or kidney cancer.

The chain combines TRBV10-3 with TRBJ1-1; a weak D match, TRBD1 (6 bases). Germline-derived CDR1 and CDR2 are ENHRY and SYGVKD. With 5 bases removed from V and 1 base from J, the gap between germline ends came to 8 bases. CDR3 length: 13 amino acids. The DNA of the CDR3 is TGTGCCATCAGTTGGGACACGAACACTGAAGCTTTCTTT. This encodes CAISWDTNTEAFF.

J is TRBJ2-1 and V is TRBV7-3; a possible D gene is TRBD2 (6 bases). CDR1 and CDR2 (germline): SGHTA, FQGTGA. Trimming took off 2 bases at V and 4 bases at J, with 18 bases between the two ends. CDR3 size: 17 residues. The CDR3 here is CASSLLGGRRAYNEQFF. The CDR3 nucleotides read TGTGCCAGCAGCTTATTAGGAGGGCGGAGGGCTTACAATGAGCAGTTCTTC.

This clone ranks as hyperexpanded. The chain joins TRBV25-1 to TRBJ2-2; 10 bases align to TRBD1. The CDR3 has 15 residues. Germline V CDR1 and CDR2: MGHDK, SYGVNS. The V gene end was trimmed by 8 bases and the J gene end by 5 bases; junction bases not matched to a gene: 8. The CDR3 DNA follows: TGTGCCAGCGGAATCGGGACAGGGGATACCGGGGAGCTGTTTTTT. Translating it yields CASGIGTGDTGELFF. Variable domain in full (rest from reference TRBV25-1 and TRBJ2-2): EADIYQTPRYLVIGTGKKITLECSQTMGHDKMYWYQQDPGMELHLIHYSYGVNSTEKGDLSSESTVSRIRTEHFPLTLESARPSHTSQYLCASGIGTGDTGELFFGEGSRLTVL.

The chain recombines TRBV6-1 with TRBJ2-5; weak D call: TRBD2 (6 bases). Deletions cut 7 bases from V and 2 bases from J, with 11 bases between. The CDR3 runs to 13 residues. Germline CDR1 and CDR2: MNHNS and SASEGT. The CDR3 region is CASTWDFQETQYF. Written as DNA, the CDR3 is TGTGCCAGCACCTGGGACTTTCAAGAGACCCAGTACTTC.

This clone was seen once. The genes are TRBV9 and TRBJ1-1; the match to TRBD1 covers 9 bases. V shed 3 bases, J shed 5 bases, and the junction held 8 bases outside the gene matches. CDR3 length: 15 amino acids. Germline V CDR1 and CDR2: SGDLS, YYNGEE. The CDR3 is CASSGPTGGNTEAFF. CDR3 DNA sequence: TGTGCCAGCAGCGGGCCGACAGGGGGGAATACTGAAGCTTTCTTT. The full variable domain, with the rest looked up from reference TRBV9 and TRBJ1-1, is DSGVTQTPKHLITATGQRVTLRCSPRSGDLSVYWYQQSLDQGLQFLIQYYNGEERAKGNILERFSAQQFPDLHSELNLSSLELGDSALYFCASSGPTGGNTEAFFGQGTRLTVV.

The chain is built from TRBV4-1 and TRBJ1-5, with 7 bases that match TRBD1. V shed 3 bases and J 4 bases; nucleotides not matched to a gene: 12. Germline CDR1 and CDR2: MGHRA and YSYEKL. There are 17 residues in the CDR3. The CDR3 DNA reads TGCGCCAGCAGCCAGGGGACAGAGGTCTTTGGGAATCAGCCCCAGCATTTT. Encoded protein: CASSQGTEVFGNQPQHF.

The chain uses TRBV7-9 and TRBJ2-5; TRBD1 agrees at 9 bases. The CDR3 sequence is 19 residues long. Trimming removed 4 bases from V and 0 bases from J; junction bases left unmatched: 15. The germline CDR1 and CDR2 sequences are SEHNR and FQNEAQ (reference sequence). The CDR3 is CASSSSRDREGGYQETQYF. The CDR3 DNA is TGTGCCAGCAGCTCGTCCCGGGACAGGGAAGGGGGTTACCAAGAGACCCAGTACTTC.

This clone has just one count. The chain recombines TRBV2 with TRBJ2-7; D is perhaps TRBD1 (5 bases). Germline V gene lookup returns CDR1 SNHLY and CDR2 FYNNEI. The CDR3 has 14 amino acids. Trimming took 2 bases from V and 6 from J, leaving 14 bases between them. CDR3 sequence (DNA): TGTGCCAGCAGTGAAAGGGTGTTGGGGCTCGAGCAGTACTTC. It yields the protein CASSERVLGLEQYF.

This clone has more than one count but fewer than ten. The chain joins TRBV6-4 to TRBJ1-1, with TRBD1 identical over 9 bases. Germline V lookup: CDR1 MRHNA, CDR2 SNTAGT. The J segment lost 4 bases and the V segment lost 6 bases, leaving 3 bases of the junction unmatched. The CDR3 is 13 residues long. The CDR3 sequence: CASSTGGGTEAFF. Here the CDR3 DNA reads TGTGCCAGCAGCACAGGGGGCGGCACTGAAGCTTTCTTT.

The chain couples TRBV4-3 to TRBJ2-2; TRBD2 agrees at 9 bases. This CDR3 comprises 16 residues. With V trimmed by 3 bases and J by 2 bases, 4 bases remained unmatched. The V gene's germline CDR1 is LGHNA and CDR2 YSLEER. As DNA, the CDR3 is TGCGCCAGCAGCCACTTAGCGGGAGAAAACACCGGGGAGCTGTTTTTT. The encoded protein is CASSHLAGENTGELFF.

J is TRBJ2-7 and V is TRBV9, with TRBD2 matching 9 bases. Unmatched junction bases numbered 24, after V lost 1 base and J lost 4 bases. CDR1 SGDLS and CDR2 YYNGEE come from the germline V gene. This CDR3 has 21 residues. In nucleotides, the CDR3 is TGTGCCAGCAGCGTAATAAATCGGCGCGGGGGGGAAACCCGGAGGAGATACGAGCAGTACTTC. Its protein is CASSVINRRGGETRRRYEQYF.

This clone showed up just once. The V call is TRBV5-1, the J call TRBJ2-7, with 9 bases aligning to TRBD1. Trimming took 4 bases from V and 2 from J; bases not matched to a gene: 4. The CDR3 runs 14 residues. Germline V gene sequence: CDR1 SGHRS, CDR2 YFSETQ. The CDR3 loop reads CASSPWTGAYEQYF. The CDR3 bases are TGCGCCAGCAGCCCTTGGACAGGGGCCTACGAGCAGTACTTC.

The chain couples TRBV6-1 to TRBJ1-1, with D perhaps TRBD1 (5 bases). The germline V and J ends were trimmed by 2 bases and 4 bases, with 14 bases remaining between them. Germline CDR1 reads MNHNS; CDR2 reads SASEGT. This CDR3 has 15 residues. The CDR3 nucleotides are TGTGCCAGCAGTGAAAACTTGGGACTCCGCACTGAAGCTTTCTTT. It translates to CASSENLGLRTEAFF.

V and J are TRBV19 and TRBJ1-5; D ambiguous. The germline gives CDR1 LNHDA, CDR2 SQIVND (reference sequence). This CDR3 is built from 15 residues. V lost 5 bases to trimming and J lost 3 bases, with 14 bases between them. DNA of the CDR3: TGTGCCAGTAGTGCATACAGTGACTCCAATCAGCCCCAGCATTTT. Translation gives CASSAYSDSNQPQHF.

This chain connects TRBV7-9 to TRBJ2-7; TRBD2 matches at 8 bases. CDR1 is SEHNR and CDR2 is FQNEAQ in the germline V gene (reference sequence). This CDR3 region has 14 residues. J was trimmed by 5 bases and V by 1 base; bases with no gene match: 4. The CDR3 here is CASSLGLGRDEQYF. The DNA for the CDR3 is TGTGCCAGCAGCTTAGGTCTCGGGAGGGACGAGCAGTACTTC. Combining the CDR3 with reference TRBV7-9 and TRBJ2-7 gives the whole variable domain DTGVSQNPRHKITKRGQNVTFRCDPISEHNRLYWYRQTLGQGPEFLTYFQNEAQLEKSRLLSDRFSAERPKGSFSTLEIQRTEQGDSAMYLCASSLGLGRDEQYFGPGTRLTVT.

With respect to this clone: Distinct nucleotide sequences in the sample also encode this CDR3. This rearrangement joins TRBV30 to TRBJ2-7, with 8 bases identical to TRBD2. Losses at the gene ends were 2 bases for V and 7 bases for J; bases not matched to a gene: 13. Germline V gene sequence: CDR1 GTSNPN, CDR2 SVGIG (reference sequence). This CDR3 is 15 amino acids long. CDR3: CAWSSAGGFSEEQYF. The DNA of the CDR3 is TGTGCCTGGAGTTCGGCGGGGGGTTTTTCGGAGGAGCAGTACTTC.

The chain combines TRBV13 with TRBJ2-5, with TRBD1 matching 7 bases. The J call may be wrong; the DNA end is better matched by TRBJ2-7. This CDR3 spans 13 amino acids. Germline CDR1 PRHDT, CDR2 FYEKMQ (reference sequence). CDR3 region: CASSSDRVGEQYF. CDR3 sequence (DNA): TGTGCCAGCAGCTCCGACAGGGTAGGCGAGCAGTACTTC.

For this clone: Other DNA variants within this sample encode the same CDR3. The chain carries TRBV10-1 and TRBJ1-1; possible D gene TRBD1, 5 bases. The CDR3 covers 12 residues. Germline V CDR1 and CDR2: WNHNN, SYGVQD (reference sequence). Trimming left V 9 bases short and J 6 bases short, with 14 bases between. DNA for the CDR3: TGCGCCAGTAGCGAAGGGGAGTCTGAAGCTTTCTTT. Its translation is CASSEGESEAFF.

The CDR3 region is CASSINTDNEQFF. CDR3 nucleotide sequence: TGTGCCAGCAGTATAAACACTGACAATGAGCAGTTCTTC. The chain links TRBV28 to TRBJ2-1; D call uncertain. The CDR3 covers 13 residues. The V end lost 5 bases, the J end lost 5 bases, and 10 bases lay between the germline ends. From germline, CDR1 is MDHEN and CDR2 SYDVKM.

In this sample, this clone turned up once. This chain uses TRBV13 with TRBJ1-2, with D unresolved. Germline CDR1 is PRHDT and CDR2 is FYEKMQ (reference sequence). Trimming removed 2 bases at V and 4 bases at J, with 5 bases between. CDR3 length: 12 amino acids. CDR3 residues: CASSLLAYGYTF. In DNA form, the CDR3 reads TGTGCCAGCAGCTTACTCGCCTATGGCTACACCTTC.

The rearrangement joins TRBV9 to TRBJ2-5; D is ambiguous. Germline V gives CDR1 SGDLS, CDR2 YYNGEE. The CDR3 has 15 residues. V was shortened by 0 bases and J by 2 bases, with 11 bases between the two germline ends. CDR3: CASSVGGRSQETQYF. The CDR3 coding sequence is TGTGCCAGCAGCGTAGGTGGCAGGTCACAAGAGACCCAGTACTTC.

The chain joins TRBV4-3 to TRBJ2-2; the D is unclear. This CDR3 has 15 amino acids. V was shortened by 7 bases and J by 8 bases, with 20 bases between the two germline ends. CDR1 and CDR2 from the germline V gene are LGHNA and YSLEER. CDR3 bases: TGCGCCAGCACCCCAGGCCCCACGGCCACTGGGGAGCTGTTTTTT. Translating it yields CASTPGPTATGELFF.

The CDR3 region has the DNA TGTGCCAGCAGCGTAGTGGGGGTTATGGACACTGAAGCTTTCTTT. Encoded protein: CASSVVGVMDTEAFF. The chain links TRBV9 to TRBJ1-1; perhaps TRBD1 as D (5 bases). This CDR3 spans 15 amino acids. CDR1 is SGDLS and CDR2 is YYNGEE in the germline V gene. Trimming cost V 0 bases and J 3 bases, with 12 bases left between them.

In this sample, this clone turned up once. The rearrangement links TRBV2 to TRBJ2-5; maybe TRBD1 (5 bases). V dropped 4 bases and J dropped 4 bases, with 13 bases sitting between them. There are 14 residues in the CDR3. Germline V CDR1 and CDR2: SNHLY, FYNNEI. The DNA of the CDR3 is TGTGCCAGCAGTGGAGGCAGGGTCGTAGAGACCCAGTACTTC. The encoded protein is CASSGGRVVETQYF. Complete variable domain (other parts from reference TRBV2 and TRBJ2-5): EPEVTQTPSHQVTQMGQEVILRCVPISNHLYFYWYRQILGQKVEFLVSFYNNEISEKSEIFDDQFSVERPDGSNFTLKIRSTKLEDSAMYFCASSGGRVVETQYFGPGTRLLVL.

The chain joins TRBV28 to TRBJ2-7; D is possibly TRBD1 or TRBD2 (5 bases each). Trimming took off 6 bases at V and 0 bases at J, with 21 bases between the two ends. This CDR3 region has 17 residues. Germline V lookup: CDR1 MDHEN, CDR2 SYDVKM. Here the CDR3 reads CASSKLARDGSSYEQYF. The CDR3 DNA reads TGTGCCAGCAGCAAACTCGCCAGGGACGGAAGCTCCTACGAGCAGTACTTC.

This clone was seen once. The V and J genes are TRBV27 and TRBJ1-1; D is ambiguous. This CDR3 has 13 amino acids. CDR1 and CDR2 from the germline V gene are MNHEY and SMNVEV (reference sequence). V was shortened by 8 bases and J by 3 bases, with 13 bases between the two germline ends. The CDR3 sequence is CASGPSQYTEAFF. The CDR3 region has the DNA TGTGCCAGCGGACCCAGTCAATACACTGAAGCTTTCTTT.

V and J are TRBV27 and TRBJ2-1, with unresolved D. V gave up 8 bases and J gave up 2 bases, with 10 bases separating them. The CDR3 has 13 residues. CDR1 and CDR2 from the germline V gene are MNHEY and SMNVEV (reference sequence). The CDR3: CASGNNAYNEQFF. CDR3 nucleotides: TGTGCCAGCGGAAACAACGCCTACAATGAGCAGTTCTTC.

This sequence joins TRBV19 and TRBJ1-1; D might be TRBD1 (5 bases). This CDR3 contains 13 residues. Between the trimmed V and J ends, which lost 4 bases and 1 base, there was a span of 7 bases. Per germline, CDR1 LNHDA and CDR2 SQIVND (reference sequence). In DNA, the CDR3 is TGTGCCAGTAGTACGGGGGGGAACACTGAAGCTTTCTTT. This gives the protein CASSTGGNTEAFF.